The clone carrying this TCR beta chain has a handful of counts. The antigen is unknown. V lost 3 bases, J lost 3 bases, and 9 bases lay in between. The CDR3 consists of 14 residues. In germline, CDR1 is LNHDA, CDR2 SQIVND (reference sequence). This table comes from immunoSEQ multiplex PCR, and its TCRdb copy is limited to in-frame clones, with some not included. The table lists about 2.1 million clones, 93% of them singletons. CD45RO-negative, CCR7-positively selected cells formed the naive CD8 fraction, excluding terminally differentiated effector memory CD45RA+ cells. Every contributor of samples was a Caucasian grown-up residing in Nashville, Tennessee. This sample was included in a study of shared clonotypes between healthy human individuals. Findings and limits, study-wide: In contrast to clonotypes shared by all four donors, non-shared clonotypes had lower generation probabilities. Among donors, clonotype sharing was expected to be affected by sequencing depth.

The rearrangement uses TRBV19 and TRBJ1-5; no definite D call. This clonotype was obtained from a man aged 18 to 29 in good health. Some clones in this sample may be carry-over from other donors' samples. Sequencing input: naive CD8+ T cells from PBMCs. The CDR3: CASSIWVLNQPQHF. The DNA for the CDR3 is TGTGCCAGTAGTATCTGGGTCCTCAATCAGCCCCAGCATTTT.